A selection of T cell receptor beta chains follows, all from one sample in a study of blood T cells in healthy people across ages. TCRdb redid the calling of the 5' RACE reads with MiXCR, one entry per CDR3 protein. The sample has 920,000 or so distinct CDR3 sequences; around 43% are singletons. The material sequenced was blood. All receptors come from a woman in her fifties or sixties in good health. The CDR3 runs from the conserved cysteine through the conserved F or W. The D gene is left open where the match is weak. The listing skips clone size in some rows; elsewhere it reads once, few, many or a size class.

.	.	TRBJ1-5	TRBV28	CASSFHTGMGNQPQHF	TGTGCCAGCAGTTTCCACACAGGGATGGGCAATCAGCCCCAGCATTTT
.	.	TRBJ2-7	TRBV11-2	CASSPLLTYEQYF	TGTGCCAGCAGCCCTTTGTTGACCTACGAGCAGTACTTC
few	TRBD2	TRBJ2-7	TRBV4-2	CASSQDLTSPAYEQYF	TGTGCCAGCAGCCAAGATCTGACTAGCCCAGCCTACGAGCAGTACTTC
.	TRBD2	TRBJ2-7	TRBV25-1	CASAGLAGGVEQYF	TGTGCCAGCGCGGGACTAGCGGGAGGAGTCGAGCAGTACTTC
.	TRBD1	TRBJ1-1	TRBV12-5	CASGGTGGRYRAFF	TGTGCTAGTGGCGGGACAGGGGGGAGGTATCGGGCTTTCTTT
few	TRBD2	TRBJ2-3	TRBV4-1	CASSRGLAGGTDTQYF	TGCGCCAGCAGCCGGGGACTAGCGGGAGGCACAGATACGCAGTATTTT
few	TRBD1	TRBJ1-2	TRBV3-1	CASSHLLSGQYYGYTF	TGTGCCAGCAGCCACCTACTATCGGGACAGTACTATGGCTACACCTTC
.	.	TRBJ2-3	TRBV7-2	CASGSLGPYTDTQYF	TGTGCCAGCGGGTCCCTGGGACCGTACACAGATACGCAGTATTTT
.	TRBD2	TRBJ2-1	TRBV25-1	CASSTSGGNNEQFF	TGTGCCAGCAGTACTAGCGGGGGGAACAATGAGCAGTTCTTC
many	.	TRBJ2-7	TRBV15	CATSRERGAYEQYF	TGTGCCACCAGCAGAGAGCGTGGGGCGTACGAGCAGTACTTC
.	.	TRBJ1-2	TRBV20-1	CSAVKPLAGPTYGYTF	TGCAGTGCTGTAAAACCCCTCGCAGGCCCCACCTATGGCTACACCTTC
.	.	TRBJ2-5	TRBV10-3	CATSVLGVSETQYF	TGTGCCACCAGCGTGTTGGGGGTTTCAGAGACCCAGTACTTC
.	.	TRBJ2-1	TRBV30	CAARGYNEQFF	TGTGCTGCAAGGGGGTACAATGAGCAGTTCTTC
.	TRBD2	TRBJ2-5	TRBV10-3	CAISELAVLQETQYF	TGTGCCATCAGTGAGCTAGCGGTGCTCCAAGAGACCCAGTACTTC
few	.	TRBJ2-5	TRBV6-1	CASSEALIQYF	TGTGCCAGCAGTGAAGCCTTAATCCAGTACTTC
few	TRBD2	TRBJ2-1	TRBV7-9	CASSPTSEQFF	TGTGCCAGCAGCCCGACTAGCGAGCAGTTCTTC
.	TRBD2	TRBJ2-1	TRBV5-1	CASSFWKRGGDEQFF	TGCGCCAGCAGCTTCTGGAAGCGGGGGGGTGATGAGCAGTTCTTC
.	.	TRBJ2-7	TRBV27	CASSSQVDNYEQYF	TGTGCCAGCAGTTCACAGGTTGATAATTACGAGCAGTACTTC
few	.	TRBJ2-1	TRBV9	CASARGQGGTSSYNEQFF	TGTGCCAGCGCCCGAGGACAGGGAGGGACTAGTTCCTACAATGAGCAGTTCTTC
once	.	TRBJ1-2	TRBV5-1	CASSLESGNYGYTF	TGCGCCAGCAGCTTGGAGTCAGGAAACTATGGCTACACCTTC
.	.	TRBJ2-1	TRBV3-1	CASSLRLSHNEQFF	TGTGCCAGCAGCCTGCGACTTTCCCACAATGAGCAGTTCTTC
few	.	TRBJ1-2	TRBV7-6	CASSPQQSGGYTF	TGTGCCAGCAGCCCCCAACAAAGCGGTGGCTACACCTTC
.	.	TRBJ2-2	TRBV20-1	CSARDPAGNTGELFF	TGCAGTGCTAGAGATCCCGCGGGTAACACCGGGGAGCTGTTTTTT
few	TRBD1	TRBJ2-3	TRBV20-1	CSAIVPQGGYSTDTQYF	TGCAGTGCCATAGTTCCACAGGGGGGATATAGCACAGATACGCAGTATTTT
.	.	TRBJ2-3	TRBV10-3	CAVSESGGTGGTTQYF	TGTGCCGTCAGTGAGTCGGGGGGGACAGGAGGCACCACGCAGTATTTT